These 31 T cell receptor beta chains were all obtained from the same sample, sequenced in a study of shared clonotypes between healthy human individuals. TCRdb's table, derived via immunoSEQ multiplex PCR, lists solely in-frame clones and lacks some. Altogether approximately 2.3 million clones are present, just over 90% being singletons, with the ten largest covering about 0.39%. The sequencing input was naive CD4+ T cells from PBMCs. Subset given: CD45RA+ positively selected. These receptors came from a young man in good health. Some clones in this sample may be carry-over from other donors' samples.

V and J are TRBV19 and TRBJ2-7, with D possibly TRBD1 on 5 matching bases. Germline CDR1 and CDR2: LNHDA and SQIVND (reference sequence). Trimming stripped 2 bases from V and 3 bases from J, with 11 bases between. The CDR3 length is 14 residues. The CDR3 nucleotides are TGTGCCAGTAGTATAATTGCTCAGGGCTACGAGCAGTACTTC. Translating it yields CASSIIAQGYEQYF.

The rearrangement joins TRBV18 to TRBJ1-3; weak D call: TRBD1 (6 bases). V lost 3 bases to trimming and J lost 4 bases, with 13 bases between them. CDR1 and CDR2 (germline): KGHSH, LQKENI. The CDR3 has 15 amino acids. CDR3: CASSPIQGEGNTIYF. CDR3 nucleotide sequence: TGTGCCAGCTCACCCATACAGGGAGAAGGAAACACCATATATTTT. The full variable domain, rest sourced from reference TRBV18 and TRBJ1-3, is NAGVMQNPRHLVRRRGQEARLRCSPMKGHSHVYWYRQLPEEGLKFMVYLQKENIIDESGMPKERFSAEFPKEGPSILRIQQVVRGDSAAYFCASSPIQGEGNTIYFGEGSWLTVV.

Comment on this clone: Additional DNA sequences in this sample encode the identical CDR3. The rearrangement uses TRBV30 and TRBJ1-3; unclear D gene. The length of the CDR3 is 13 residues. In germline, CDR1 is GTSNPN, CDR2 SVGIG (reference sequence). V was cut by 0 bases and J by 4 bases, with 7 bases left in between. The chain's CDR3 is CAWSVSLGNTIYF. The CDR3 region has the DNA TGTGCCTGGAGTGTTTCCCTCGGAAACACCATATATTTT.

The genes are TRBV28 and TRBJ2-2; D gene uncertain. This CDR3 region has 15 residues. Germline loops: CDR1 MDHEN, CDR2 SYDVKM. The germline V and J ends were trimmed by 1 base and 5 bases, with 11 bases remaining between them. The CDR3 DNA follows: TGTGCCAGCAGTTTATTCGGGTGGCGGACCGGGGAGCTGTTTTTT. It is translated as CASSLFGWRTGELFF. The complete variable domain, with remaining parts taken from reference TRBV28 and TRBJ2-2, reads DVKVTQSSRYLVKRTGEKVFLECVQDMDHENMFWYRQDPGLGLRLIYFSYDVKMKEKGDIPEGYSVSREKKERFSLILESASTNQTSMYLCASSLFGWRTGELFFGEGSRLTVL.

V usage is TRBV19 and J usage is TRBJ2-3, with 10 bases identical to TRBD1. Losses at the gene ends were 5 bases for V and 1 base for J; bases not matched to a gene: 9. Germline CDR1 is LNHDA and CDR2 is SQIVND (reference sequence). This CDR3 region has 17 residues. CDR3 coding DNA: TGTGCCAGTAGTCCCTCCGGGACAGGGGTTGGCACAGATACGCAGTATTTT. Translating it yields CASSPSGTGVGTDTQYF.

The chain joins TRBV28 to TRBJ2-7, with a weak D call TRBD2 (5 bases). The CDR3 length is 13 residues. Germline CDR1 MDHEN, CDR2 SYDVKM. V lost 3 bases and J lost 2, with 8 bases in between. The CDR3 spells CASSFTSTYEQYF. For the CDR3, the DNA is TGTGCCAGCAGTTTCACTAGTACCTACGAGCAGTACTTC.

This CDR3 is CASSARTSGTAGEQYF. The CDR3 bases are TGTGCCAGCAGCGCACGGACTAGCGGGACCGCAGGAGAGCAGTACTTC. The chain joins TRBV5-4 to TRBJ2-7; TRBD2 aligns across 12 bases. With V trimmed by 4 bases and J by 7 bases, 12 bases remained unmatched. CDR1 is SGHNT and CDR2 is YYREEE in the germline V gene (reference sequence). The CDR3 has 16 residues. Combining the CDR3 with reference TRBV5-4 and TRBJ2-7 gives the whole variable domain ETGVTQSPTHLIKTRGQQVTLRCSSQSGHNTVSWYQQALGQGPQFIFQYYREEENGRGNFPPRFSGLQFPNYSSELNVNALELDDSALYLCASSARTSGTAGEQYFGPGTRLTVT.

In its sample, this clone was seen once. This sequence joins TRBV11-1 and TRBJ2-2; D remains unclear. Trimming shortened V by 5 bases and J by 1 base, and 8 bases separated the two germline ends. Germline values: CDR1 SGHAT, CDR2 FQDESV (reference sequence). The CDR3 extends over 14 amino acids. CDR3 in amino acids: CASSLRQNTGELFF. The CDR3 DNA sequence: TGTGCCAGCAGCCTAAGACAGAACACCGGGGAGCTGTTTTTT.

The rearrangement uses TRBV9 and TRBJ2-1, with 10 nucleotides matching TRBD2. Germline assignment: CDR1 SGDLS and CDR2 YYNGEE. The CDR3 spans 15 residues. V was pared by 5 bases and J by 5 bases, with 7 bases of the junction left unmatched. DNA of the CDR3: TGTGCCAGCAGTGGCGGGACTAGCGCCAACAATGAGCAGTTCTTC. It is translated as CASSGGTSANNEQFF.

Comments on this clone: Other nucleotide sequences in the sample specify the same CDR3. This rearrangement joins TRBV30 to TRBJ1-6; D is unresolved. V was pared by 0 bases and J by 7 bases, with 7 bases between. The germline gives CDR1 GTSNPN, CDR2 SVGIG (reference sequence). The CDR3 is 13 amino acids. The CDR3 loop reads CAWSVRGNSPLHF. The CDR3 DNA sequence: TGTGCCTGGAGTGTTCGCGGCAATTCACCCCTCCACTTT.

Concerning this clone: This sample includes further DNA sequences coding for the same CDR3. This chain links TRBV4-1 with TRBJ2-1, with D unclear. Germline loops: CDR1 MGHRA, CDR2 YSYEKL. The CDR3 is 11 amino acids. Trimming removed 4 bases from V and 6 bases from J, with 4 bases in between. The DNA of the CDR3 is TGCGCCAGCAGCCTGTCCAATGAGCAGTTCTTC. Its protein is CASSLSNEQFF.

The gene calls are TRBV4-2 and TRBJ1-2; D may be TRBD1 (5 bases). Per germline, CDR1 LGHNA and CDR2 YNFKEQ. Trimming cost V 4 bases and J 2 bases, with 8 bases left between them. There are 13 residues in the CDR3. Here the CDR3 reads CASSLTENYGYTF. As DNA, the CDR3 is TGTGCCAGCAGCCTGACAGAGAACTATGGCTACACCTTC.

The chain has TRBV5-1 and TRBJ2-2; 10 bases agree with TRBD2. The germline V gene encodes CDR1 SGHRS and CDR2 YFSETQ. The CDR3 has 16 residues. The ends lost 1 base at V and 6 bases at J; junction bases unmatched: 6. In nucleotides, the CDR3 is TGCGCCAGCAGCTTGACTAGCGGGATTCCCGCCGGGGAGCTGTTTTTT. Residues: CASSLTSGIPAGELFF.

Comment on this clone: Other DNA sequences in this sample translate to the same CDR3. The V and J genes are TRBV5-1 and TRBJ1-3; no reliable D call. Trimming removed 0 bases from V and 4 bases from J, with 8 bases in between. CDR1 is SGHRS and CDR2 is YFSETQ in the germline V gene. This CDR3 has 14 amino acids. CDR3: CASSLVGVGNTIYF. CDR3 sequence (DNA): TGCGCCAGCAGCTTGGTCGGCGTCGGAAACACCATATATTTT.

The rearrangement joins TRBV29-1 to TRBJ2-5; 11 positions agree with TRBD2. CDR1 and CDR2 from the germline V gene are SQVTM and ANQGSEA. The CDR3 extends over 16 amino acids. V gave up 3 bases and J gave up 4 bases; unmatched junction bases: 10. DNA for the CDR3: TGCAGCGTTGAGGGTGGTAGCGGGAGGGCCGGAGAGACCCAGTACTTC. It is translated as CSVEGGSGRAGETQYF. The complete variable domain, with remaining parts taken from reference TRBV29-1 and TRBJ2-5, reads SAVISQKPSRDICQRGTSLTIQCQVDSQVTMMFWYRQQPGQSLTLIATANQGSEATYESGFVIDKFPISRPNLTFSTLTVSNMSPEDSSIYLCSVEGGSGRAGETQYFGPGTRLLVL.

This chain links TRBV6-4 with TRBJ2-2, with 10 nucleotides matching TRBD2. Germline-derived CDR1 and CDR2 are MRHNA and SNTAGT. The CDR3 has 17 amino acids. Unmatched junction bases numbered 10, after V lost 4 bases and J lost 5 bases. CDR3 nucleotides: TGTGCCAGCAGTGCCCGACTAGCGGGCATCGGTACCGGGGAGCTGTTTTTT. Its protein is CASSARLAGIGTGELFF.

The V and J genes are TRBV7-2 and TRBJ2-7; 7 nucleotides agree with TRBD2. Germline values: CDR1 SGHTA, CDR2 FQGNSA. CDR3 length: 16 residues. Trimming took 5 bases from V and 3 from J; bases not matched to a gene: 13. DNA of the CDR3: TGTGCCAGCAGCCCCGAGGTGGGCGGGAGTAACTACGAGCAGTACTTC. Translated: CASSPEVGGSNYEQYF.

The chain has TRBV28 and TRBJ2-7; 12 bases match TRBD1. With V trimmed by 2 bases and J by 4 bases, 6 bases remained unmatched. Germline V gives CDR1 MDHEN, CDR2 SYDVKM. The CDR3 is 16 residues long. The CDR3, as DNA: TGTGCCAGCAGTTTAAGCGGGACAGGGGGCGGATACGAGCAGTACTTC. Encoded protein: CASSLSGTGGGYEQYF. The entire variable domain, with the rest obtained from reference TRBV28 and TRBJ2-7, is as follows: DVKVTQSSRYLVKRTGEKVFLECVQDMDHENMFWYRQDPGLGLRLIYFSYDVKMKEKGDIPEGYSVSREKKERFSLILESASTNQTSMYLCASSLSGTGGGYEQYFGPGTRLTVT.

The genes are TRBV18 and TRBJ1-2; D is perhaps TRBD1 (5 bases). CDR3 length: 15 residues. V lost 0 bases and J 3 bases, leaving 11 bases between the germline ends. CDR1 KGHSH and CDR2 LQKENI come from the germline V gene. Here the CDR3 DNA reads TGTGCCAGCTCACCACCGGGGGGTGCTTACTATGGCTACACCTTC. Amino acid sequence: CASSPPGGAYYGYTF.

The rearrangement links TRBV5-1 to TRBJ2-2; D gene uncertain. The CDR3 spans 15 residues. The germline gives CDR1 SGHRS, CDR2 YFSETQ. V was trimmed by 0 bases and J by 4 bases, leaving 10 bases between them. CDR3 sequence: CASSLAVSFTGELFF. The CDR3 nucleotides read TGCGCCAGCAGCTTGGCAGTCTCCTTCACCGGGGAGCTGTTTTTT.

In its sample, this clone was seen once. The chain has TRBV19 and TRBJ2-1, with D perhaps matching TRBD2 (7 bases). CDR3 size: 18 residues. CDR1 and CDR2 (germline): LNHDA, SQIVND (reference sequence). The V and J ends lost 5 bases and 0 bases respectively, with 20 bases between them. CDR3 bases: TGTGCCAGTAGTGTAACAGGGTCCGGGGGGAGCTCCTACAATGAGCAGTTCTTC. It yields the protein CASSVTGSGGSSYNEQFF.

The CDR3 is CASSGNRAVRNQPQHF. The DNA for the CDR3 is TGTGCCAGCTCAGGGAACAGGGCGGTACGAAATCAGCCCCAGCATTTT. The chain combines TRBV18 with TRBJ1-5; maybe TRBD1 (6 bases). The CDR3 runs 16 residues. V was pared by 5 bases and J by 4 bases, with 18 bases between. Germline CDR1 KGHSH, CDR2 LQKENI.

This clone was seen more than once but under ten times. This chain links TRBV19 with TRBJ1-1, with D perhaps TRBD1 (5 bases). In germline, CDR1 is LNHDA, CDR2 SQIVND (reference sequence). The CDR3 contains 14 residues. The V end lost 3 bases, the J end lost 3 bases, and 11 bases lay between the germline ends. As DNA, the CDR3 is TGTGCCAGTAGTATTGTAAGGGGACACACTGAAGCTTTCTTT. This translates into CASSIVRGHTEAFF.

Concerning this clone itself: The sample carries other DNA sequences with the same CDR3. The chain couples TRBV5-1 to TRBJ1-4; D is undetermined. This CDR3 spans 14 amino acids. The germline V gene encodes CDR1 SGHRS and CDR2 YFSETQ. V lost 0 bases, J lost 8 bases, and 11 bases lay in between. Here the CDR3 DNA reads TGCGCCAGCAGCTTGGTGGGCGGAGGGGAAAAACTGTTTTTT. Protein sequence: CASSLVGGGEKLFF. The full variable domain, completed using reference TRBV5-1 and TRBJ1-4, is KAGVTQTPRYLIKTRGQQVTLSCSPISGHRSVSWYQQTPGQGLQFLFEYFSETQRNKGNFPGRFSGRQFSNSRSEMNVSTLELGDSALYLCASSLVGGGEKLFFGSGTQLSVL.

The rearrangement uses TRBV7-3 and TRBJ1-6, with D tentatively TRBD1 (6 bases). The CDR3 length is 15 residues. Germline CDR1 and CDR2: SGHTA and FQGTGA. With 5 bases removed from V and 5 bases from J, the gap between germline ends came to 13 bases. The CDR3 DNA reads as TGTGCCAGCAGCCGACAGGAGCCTCATAATTCACCCCTCCACTTT. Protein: CASSRQEPHNSPLHF.

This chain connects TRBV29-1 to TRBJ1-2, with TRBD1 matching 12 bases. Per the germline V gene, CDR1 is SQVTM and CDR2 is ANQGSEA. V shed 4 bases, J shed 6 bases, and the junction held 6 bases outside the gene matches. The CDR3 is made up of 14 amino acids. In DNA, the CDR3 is TGCAGCGTTGTCCCGGGACAGGGGGCGAATGGCTACACCTTC. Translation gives CSVVPGQGANGYTF.

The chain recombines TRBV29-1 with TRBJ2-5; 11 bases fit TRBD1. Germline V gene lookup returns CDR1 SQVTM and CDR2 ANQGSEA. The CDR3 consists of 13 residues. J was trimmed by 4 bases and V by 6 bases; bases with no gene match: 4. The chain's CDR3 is CSVVGQGGETQYF. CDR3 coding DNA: TGCAGCGTGGTGGGACAGGGGGGAGAGACCCAGTACTTC.

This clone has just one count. This CDR3 reads CSVSRAAEAFF. CDR3 DNA sequence: TGCAGCGTTTCCCGGGCCGCTGAAGCTTTCTTT. The genes are TRBV29-1 and TRBJ1-1, with unresolved D. CDR3 size: 11 residues. V was cut by 5 bases and J by 6 bases, with 10 bases left in between. CDR1 is SQVTM, CDR2 ANQGSEA, per germline.

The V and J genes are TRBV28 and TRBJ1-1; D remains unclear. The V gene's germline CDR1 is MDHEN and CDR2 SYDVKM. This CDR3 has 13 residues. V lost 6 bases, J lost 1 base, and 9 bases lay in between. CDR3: CASRTRPNTEAFF. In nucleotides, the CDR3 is TGTGCCAGCAGGACCAGACCGAACACTGAAGCTTTCTTT.

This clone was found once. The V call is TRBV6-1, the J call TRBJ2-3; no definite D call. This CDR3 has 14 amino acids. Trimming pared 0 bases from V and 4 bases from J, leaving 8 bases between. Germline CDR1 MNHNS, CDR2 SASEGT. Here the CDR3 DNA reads TGTGCCAGCAGTGAAGCGGAGACCCCAGATACGCAGTATTTT. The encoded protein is CASSEAETPDTQYF.

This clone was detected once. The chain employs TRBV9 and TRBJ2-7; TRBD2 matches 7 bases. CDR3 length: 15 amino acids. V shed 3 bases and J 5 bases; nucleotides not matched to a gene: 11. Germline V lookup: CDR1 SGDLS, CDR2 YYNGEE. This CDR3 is CASSATSAAGDEQYF. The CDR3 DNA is TGTGCCAGCAGCGCCACTAGCGCCGCGGGGGACGAGCAGTACTTC. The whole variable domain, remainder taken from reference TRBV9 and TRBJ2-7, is DSGVTQTPKHLITATGQRVTLRCSPRSGDLSVYWYQQSLDQGLQFLIQYYNGEERAKGNILERFSAQQFPDLHSELNLSSLELGDSALYFCASSATSAAGDEQYFGPGTRLTVT.